This entry lists 30 T cell receptor beta chains sequenced from one sample in a study of T cell clonality in common variable immunodeficiency. Clones were sequenced by immunoSEQ multiplex PCR, and TCRdb holds only the in-frame ones, with some missing. The table lists about 39,000 clones, no singletons, with less than 3% in the top ten. What was sequenced was peripheral blood mononuclear cells. The origin of the receptors is a person between 18 and 75 years old in good health.

This clone was found a few times. The CDR3 is cut off 3 residues early in the read; its end comes from the germline J gene. The V and J genes are TRBV19 and TRBJ2-1, with 7 bases matching TRBD1. Trimming removed 5 bases from V and 0 bases from J; junction bases left unmatched: 10. Germline values: CDR1 LNHDA, CDR2 SQIVND (reference sequence). The CDR3 has 17 amino acids. The CDR3 DNA, read in part, is TGTGCCAGTAGTCCCGAAACGACAGGGCACTCCTACAATGAG. Translation gives CASSPETTGHSYNE. The whole CDR3 reads CASSPETTGHSYNEQFF.

Many counts were recorded for this clone. Sequencing ends 3 residues short of the CDR3 end; the germline J gene provides the rest. The chain is built from TRBV5-5 and TRBJ2-7; tentative D call: TRBD2 (6 bases). This CDR3 comprises 14 residues. The germline V and J ends were trimmed by 0 bases and 6 bases, with 13 bases remaining between them. Germline V CDR1 and CDR2: SGHKS, YYEKEE (reference sequence). The CDR3 DNA, read in part, is TGTGCCAGCAGCTTGGATATTTTGGGGGGCGAG. Residues: CASSLDILGGE. The CDR3 in its entirety is CASSLDILGGEQYF. Full variable domain (outside the CDR3, taken from reference TRBV5-5 and TRBJ2-7): DAGVTQSPTHLIKTRGQQVTLRCSPISGHKSVSWYQQVLGQGPQFIFQYYEKEERGRGNFPDRFSARQFPNYSSELNVNALLLGDSALYLCASSLDILGGEQYFGPGTRLTVT.

Ten or more counts support this clone. From the germline J gene comes the end of the CDR3, since the read stops 3 residues before it. The chain links TRBV20-1 to TRBJ2-1, with TRBD2 matching over 13 bases. The germline CDR1 and CDR2 sequences are DFQATT and SNEGSKA (reference sequence). Trimming took 3 bases from V and 3 from J; bases not matched to a gene: 2. The CDR3 is 15 residues long. Incomplete CDR3 DNA: TGCAGTGCTAGTGGGACTAGCGGGAACTACAATGAG. Amino acid sequence: CSASGTSGNYNE. The whole CDR3 region reads CSASGTSGNYNEQFF.

This clone was observed a handful of times. The read gets to within 3 residues of the CDR3 end, and the germline J gene fills in the rest. The genes are TRBV7-2 and TRBJ1-1, with D unclear. The V end lost 1 base, the J end lost 5 bases, and 11 bases lay between the germline ends. Germline V gene lookup returns CDR1 SGHTA and CDR2 FQGNSA. The CDR3 totals 14 residues. The DNA read from the CDR3 is TGTGCCAGCAGCTTAGAGGCTCGTAAAACTGAA. This gives the protein CASSLEARKTE. The complete CDR3 sequence is CASSLEARKTEAFF.

Comment on this clone: The sequence runs out 3 residues before the end of the CDR3; the remainder is reconstructed from the germline J gene. The rearrangement uses TRBV7-2 and TRBJ1-3, with D maybe TRBD1 (5 bases). V was cut by 7 bases and J by 4 bases, with 14 bases left in between. The CDR3 has 14 residues. Germline V CDR1 and CDR2: SGHTA, FQGNSA. CDR3 sequence reads: CASTLPQGGNTIYF. Incomplete CDR3 DNA: TGTGCCAGCACCCTCCCCCAGGGAGGAAACACC. Supplemented by reference TRBV7-2 and TRBJ1-3, the full variable domain reads GAGVSQSPSNKVTEKGKDVELRCDPISGHTALYWYRQSLGQGLEFLIYFQGNSAPDKSGLPSDRFSAERTGGSVSTLTIQRTQQEDSAVYLCASTLPQGGNTIYFGEGSWLTVV.

This clone appeared many times. The sequence runs out 3 residues before the end of the CDR3; the remainder is reconstructed from the germline J gene. This rearrangement joins TRBV2 to TRBJ2-2, with TRBD1 as a possible D gene (5 bases). The CDR3 covers 13 residues. V lost 2 bases, J lost 4 bases, and 5 bases lay in between. CDR1 is SNHLY and CDR2 is FYNNEI in the germline V gene. The chain's CDR3 is CASSETGTGELFF. CDR3 bases read: TGTGCCAGCAGTGAAACAGGCACCGGGGAG. Full variable domain (remainder filled in from reference TRBV2 and TRBJ2-2): EPEVTQTPSHQVTQMGQEVILRCVPISNHLYFYWYRQILGQKVEFLVSFYNNEISEKSEIFDDQFSVERPDGSNFTLKIRSTKLEDSAMYFCASSETGTGELFFGEGSRLTVL.

This clone was counted at least ten times. The sequenced CDR3 bases are TGTGCCAGCAGCTCCACAGGGGCCAAACCCTACGAG. Translation gives CASSSTGAKPYE. The CDR3 in its entirety is CASSSTGAKPYEQYF. The chain employs TRBV28 and TRBJ2-7; 7 bases are shared with TRBD1. The read ends 3 residues shy of where the CDR3 ends; the end is completed using the germline J gene. The trim removed 6 bases at V and 2 bases at J, leaving 10 bases unmatched. Germline V gene data show CDR1 as MDHEN and CDR2 as SYDVKM. The CDR3 is made up of 15 amino acids.

Only a few counts were recorded for this clone. Read sequence stops 3 residues before the CDR3 end, and the germline J gene provides the missing end. The chain carries TRBV7-9 and TRBJ1-4; D uncertain. Trimming removed 8 bases at V and 4 bases at J, with 14 bases between. The CDR3 runs 14 residues. Germline V gives CDR1 SEHNR, CDR2 FQNEAQ (reference sequence). The CDR3 protein is CASEQIGSNEKLFF. CDR3 DNA (partial): TGTGCCAGCGAACAGATCGGAAGTAATGAAAAA.

This clone was seen many times. From the germline J gene comes the end of the CDR3, since the read stops 3 residues before it. The chain joins TRBV2 to TRBJ2-7; 8 bases match TRBD1. Losses at the gene ends were 2 bases for V and 1 base for J; bases not matched to a gene: 7. This CDR3 comprises 16 residues. Germline assignment: CDR1 SNHLY and CDR2 FYNNEI. Partial CDR3 DNA: TGTGCCAGCAGTGAAAAAAGGCAGGGGGCATCCTACGAG. Residues: CASSEKRQGASYE. The full CDR3 sequence reads CASSEKRQGASYEQYF.

This clone was counted between two and nine times. Read coverage stops 3 residues before the CDR3 terminus; the germline J gene supplies the remainder. V usage is TRBV18 and J usage is TRBJ1-2; unclear D gene. The CDR3 has 17 residues. Germline V lookup: CDR1 KGHSH, CDR2 LQKENI. CDR3 sequence: CASSPLPADSDSYDYTF. The CDR3 bases that were read are TGTGCCAGCTCACCACTCCCGGCAGACTCCGACTCCTACGAC.

This clone was counted at least ten times. The CDR3 loop is CARGGLAGTDTQYF. The CDR3 bases that were read are TGTGCCCGCGGGGGACTAGCGGGCACAGATACG. J is TRBJ2-3 and V is TRBV7-8; 11 nucleotides align to TRBD2. With the read ending 3 residues before the CDR3 end, the germline J gene is used to fill in that end. The CDR3 length is 14 residues. Losses at the gene ends were 11 bases for V and 1 base for J; bases not matched to a gene: 5. Germline V lookup: CDR1 SGHVS, CDR2 FQNEAQ.

This clone was picked up a small number of times. The read is 3 residues too short to cover the CDR3 end, so that end is filled in from the germline J gene. The chain couples TRBV5-1 to TRBJ2-1; 8 bases line up with TRBD2. The junction had 4 bases not matched to a gene; V was cut back by 0 bases and J by 5 bases. There are 15 residues in the CDR3. The germline V gene has CDR1 SGHRS and CDR2 YFSETQ. CDR3 DNA (partial): TGCGCCAGCAGCTTGGTGGTAGCGGGAAACAATGAG. Its protein is CASSLVVAGNNE. The CDR3, in full, reads CASSLVVAGNNEQFF. The full variable domain, completed using reference TRBV5-1 and TRBJ2-1, is KAGVTQTPRYLIKTRGQQVTLSCSPISGHRSVSWYQQTPGQGLQFLFEYFSETQRNKGNFPGRFSGRQFSNSRSEMNVSTLELGDSALYLCASSLVVAGNNEQFFGPGTRLTVL.

This clone was detected ten times or more. CDR3 in amino acids: CASSSGAGEVAEKLFF. CDR3 DNA (partial): TGCGCCAGCAGCTCAGGGGCAGGGGAAGTCGCGGAAAAA. The chain is built from TRBV5-1 and TRBJ1-4; tentative D call: TRBD1 (6 bases). The CDR3 is cut off 3 residues early in the read; its end comes from the germline J gene. The CDR3 consists of 16 residues. The V end was cut by 3 bases, the J end by 8 bases, with 20 bases between. The V gene's germline CDR1 is SGHRS and CDR2 YFSETQ.

This clone was counted at least ten times. The CDR3 end falls 3 residues outside the read, so it is completed with the germline J gene. The rearrangement links TRBV7-8 to TRBJ1-4; weak D call: TRBD1 (5 bases). Trimming took off 1 base at V and 7 bases at J, with 7 bases between the two ends. In germline, CDR1 is SGHVS, CDR2 FQNEAQ. The CDR3 is made up of 13 amino acids. The CDR3 DNA, read in part, is TGTGCCAGCAGCTTAGGGGGGGGTGAAAAA. Its protein product is CASSLGGGEK. The full CDR3 sequence reads CASSLGGGEKLFF.

This clone was seen only a few times. The read falls 3 residues short of the CDR3 end, and the missing part is taken from the germline J gene. The chain carries TRBV7-9 and TRBJ1-1; TRBD1 aligns across 10 bases. From germline, CDR1 is SEHNR and CDR2 FQNEAQ (reference sequence). This CDR3 region has 15 residues. The chain's CDR3 is CASSLEGQGFYEAFF. The sequenced part of the CDR3 DNA is TGTGCCAGCAGCTTAGAGGGACAGGGGTTCTACGAG.

This clone showed up just a few times. Relative to the germline gene, one junction end is altered; a read error may explain this. Read data end 3 residues before the CDR3 end; the end is taken from the germline J gene. The same CDR3 can be traced to other DNA sequences in this sample. V gene TRBV5-1 combines with J gene TRBJ1-3, with 7 bases matching TRBD1. Per the germline V gene, CDR1 is SGHRS and CDR2 is YFSETQ. The CDR3 runs to 13 residues. The CDR3: CASSSGQANTIYF. Incomplete CDR3 DNA: TGCGCCAGCAGCTCTGGACAGGCGAACACT.

This clone has only a few counts. The read terminates 3 residues before the CDR3 end, so the remaining end is supplied by the germline J gene. The chain uses TRBV11-2 and TRBJ1-6, with TRBD1 matching over 8 bases. This CDR3 is 15 amino acids long. Germline lookup yields CDR1 SGHAT and CDR2 FQNNGV. V gave up 4 bases and J gave up 9 bases; unmatched junction bases: 8. CDR3 bases read: TGTGCCAGCAGCTCGTGGCGGGACAGGACTTCACCC. Its translation is CASSSWRDRTSP. The complete CDR3 sequence is CASSSWRDRTSPLHF.

This clone was counted ten times or more. From the germline J gene comes the end of the CDR3, since the read stops 3 residues before it. This chain links TRBV10-1 with TRBJ2-7; possible D gene TRBD2, 6 bases. The germline V and J ends were trimmed by 3 bases and 6 bases, with 12 bases remaining between them. The CDR3 runs to 13 residues. Germline-derived CDR1 and CDR2 are WNHNN and SYGVQD (reference sequence). CDR3 loop: CASSDAPAGEQYF. The CDR3 bases that were read are TGCGCCAGCAGTGACGCCCCAGCGGGCGAG.

This clone occurred a few times. Read sequence stops 3 residues before the CDR3 end, and the germline J gene provides the missing end. The rearrangement links TRBV20-1 to TRBJ1-4; a weak D match, TRBD1 (5 bases). V dropped 5 bases and J dropped 2 bases, with 12 bases sitting between them. The CDR3 contains 14 residues. The germline gives CDR1 DFQATT, CDR2 SNEGSKA (reference sequence). CDR3 DNA, as far as it was read: TGCAGTGCTGCCCCGACAGACACTAATGAAAAA. As protein: CSAAPTDTNEK. The complete CDR3 sequence is CSAAPTDTNEKLFF.

Many counts were recorded for this clone. The CDR3 end lies 3 residues beyond the end of the read and is filled in from the germline J gene. The rearrangement joins TRBV20-1 to TRBJ1-4, with 8 positions matching TRBD1. Germline V CDR1 and CDR2: DFQATT, SNEGSKA (reference sequence). Trimming removed 3 bases from V and 7 bases from J; junction bases left unmatched: 7. The CDR3 has 14 residues. The CDR3 here is CSASNQGASEKLFF. CDR3 DNA, as far as it was read: TGCAGTGCTAGTAACCAGGGGGCAAGTGAAAAA.

This clone was seen many times. The read stops 3 residues short of the end of the CDR3; the missing end is completed from the germline J gene. The rearrangement joins TRBV6-2 or TRBV6-3 to TRBJ2-2, with 14 bases matching TRBD2. There are 17 residues in the CDR3. After removal of 0 bases from V and 4 bases from J, the junction contained 1 base not matched to a gene. Germline CDR1 reads MNHEY; CDR2 reads SVGEGT. Incomplete CDR3 DNA: TGTGCCAGCAGTTACTCCGGGACTAGCGGGAGCACCGGGGAG. Protein product: CASSYSGTSGSTGE. The full-length CDR3 reads as CASSYSGTSGSTGELFF.

As regards this clone: From the germline J gene comes the end of the CDR3, since the read stops 3 residues before it. V usage is TRBV7-9 and J usage is TRBJ1-2, with TRBD1 matching 7 bases. The CDR3 sequence is 13 residues long. CDR1 is SEHNR, CDR2 FQNEAQ, per germline (reference sequence). Here the CDR3 reads CASSLPDRVGYTF. The CDR3 bases that were read are TGTGCCAGCAGCTTACCCGACAGGGTCGGC.

This clone has more than one count but fewer than ten. With the read ending 3 residues before the CDR3 end, the germline J gene is used to fill in that end. The V gene is TRBV19, the J gene TRBJ1-2, with TRBD1 matching 8 bases. Germline CDR1 reads LNHDA; CDR2 reads SQIVND (reference sequence). The CDR3 length is 13 residues. Here the CDR3 reads CASSNRGTDTYTF. The DNA read from the CDR3 is TGTGCCAGTAGTAACAGGGGGACAGATACC.

This clone was seen many times. The sequence runs out 3 residues before the end of the CDR3; the remainder is reconstructed from the germline J gene. The chain carries TRBV6-4 and TRBJ2-1, with D possibly matching TRBD2 (5 bases). V lost 2 bases, J lost 2 bases, and 13 bases lay in between. The CDR3 sequence is 16 residues long. Germline V CDR1 and CDR2: MRHNA, SNTAGT. CDR3: CASSDVGEGAYNEQFF. CDR3 DNA, as far as it was read: TGTGCCAGCAGTGACGTCGGGGAAGGAGCCTACAATGAG.

This clone was counted only a few times. Read coverage stops 3 residues before the CDR3 terminus; the germline J gene supplies the remainder. The chain recombines TRBV11-1 with TRBJ2-3; no reliable D call. Germline CDR1 and CDR2: SGHAT and FQDESV (reference sequence). V lost 1 base to trimming and J lost 2 bases, with 10 bases between them. The CDR3 is 15 amino acids. The CDR3 reads CASSLDVANTDTQYF. CDR3 DNA, as far as it was read: TGTGCCAGCAGCTTAGACGTTGCGAACACAGATACG.

This clone was observed many times. The observed sequence ends 3 residues before the CDR3 terminus, with the missing tail filled in from the germline J gene. The chain carries TRBV4-1 and TRBJ2-3, with D maybe TRBD1 (5 bases). Germline lookup yields CDR1 MGHRA and CDR2 YSYEKL. The CDR3 is made up of 16 amino acids. V was clipped by 5 bases and J by 5 bases, with 20 bases between them. The sequenced part of the CDR3 DNA is TGCGCCAGCAGCGCCAATTCGTGGGAAGGGGTAGATACG. As protein: CASSANSWEGVDT. The complete CDR3 protein is CASSANSWEGVDTQYF.

This clone was counted only a few times. The observed sequence ends 3 residues before the CDR3 terminus, with the missing tail filled in from the germline J gene. V gene TRBV19 combines with J gene TRBJ1-2; tentative D call: TRBD1 (5 bases). CDR1 and CDR2 from the germline V gene are LNHDA and SQIVND (reference sequence). The CDR3 totals 13 residues. The DNA read from the CDR3 is TGTGCCAGTTCGACCCGCTCAGGGTACGAC. Amino acid sequence: CASSTRSGYD. The entire CDR3 reads CASSTRSGYDYTF.

This clone was seen ten or more times. The read stops 3 residues short of the end of the CDR3; the missing end is completed from the germline J gene. The J gene is TRBJ2-3, the V gene TRBV2; 10 nucleotides line up with TRBD1. J was trimmed by 6 bases and V by 7 bases; bases with no gene match: 4. The CDR3 sequence is 13 residues long. Germline V gives CDR1 SNHLY, CDR2 FYNNEI. Partial CDR3 DNA: TGTGCCAGCAAATCGGACAGGGGGGATACG. It yields the protein CASKSDRGDT. The whole CDR3 sequence reads CASKSDRGDTQYF.

This clone is judged medium-sized (0.01 to 0.1%). The CDR3 goes on 3 residues after the read ends, and that part is filled in from the germline J gene. This sequence joins TRBV6-1 and TRBJ2-6; D may match TRBD1 or TRBD2 (5 bases each). CDR3 length: 16 amino acids. Germline V lookup: CDR1 MNHNS, CDR2 SASEGT. The V end lost 2 bases, the J end lost 1 base, and 9 bases lay between the germline ends. Partial CDR3 DNA: TGTGCCAGCAGTGAAAGGGGAGTGTCTGGGGCCAACGTC. It codes for CASSERGVSGANV. The whole CDR3 region reads CASSERGVSGANVLTF.

This clone has ten or more counts. Incomplete CDR3 DNA: TGTGCCAGCAGCTTGACTCGGGGGTACGAG. Translation gives CASSLTRGYE. The CDR3 reads in full as CASSLTRGYEQYF. V and J are TRBV7-6 and TRBJ2-7; the D gene is possibly TRBD2 (6 bases). The read finishes 3 residues shy of the CDR3 end, and the germline J gene is used to complete it. V lost 3 bases and J 4 bases, leaving 10 bases between the germline ends. CDR1 is SGHVS and CDR2 is FNYEAQ in the germline V gene. The CDR3 runs 13 residues.